This T cell receptor (beta chain) was profiled in a study of identical twins. Findings of the study overall: With beta out-of-frame sequences, excess sharing by twins was weaker.

TCRdb itself ran the 5' RACE reads through MiXCR, one entry per CDR3 protein. The table records approximately 210,000 distinct CDR3 sequences, around 9.6% of them present only once. A note on this clonotype: Its antigen is undetermined.

Sequenced material: memory (CD45RO+) T cells sorted from blood. The clonotype comes from a woman between 18 and 29 years old in good health.

Here the CDR3 reads CASSPGKWSNQPQHF. The CDR3 DNA reads as TGTGCCAGCAGCCCAGGGAAATGGAGCAATCAGCCCCAGCATTTT. The chain uses TRBV3-1 and TRBJ1-5; a possible D gene is TRBD1 (5 bases). Trimming shortened V by 4 bases and J by 1 base, and 11 bases separated the two germline ends. CDR1 is LGHDT and CDR2 is YNNKEL in the germline V gene (reference sequence). This CDR3 is built from 15 residues.